A selection of T cell receptor beta chains follows, all from one sample in a study of shared clonotypes between healthy human individuals. Data came from immunoSEQ multiplex PCR; TCRdb stores just in-frame clones and leaves some out. The sample lists millions of clones; 85% to 95% were seen once. Material for sequencing was naive CD4+ T cells sorted from blood. The receptors were gathered from a man aged 18 to 30 in good health. Each CDR3 is given with its conserved first and last residue.

CDR3aa	v_gene	j_gene
CASSLTSRDYGYTF	TRBV11-3	TRBJ1-2
CASSEIAGGLTGELFF	TRBV6-1	TRBJ2-2
CASSLRDRNSPLHF	TRBV5-8	TRBJ1-6
CASSYQSTGSYGYTF	TRBV6-6	TRBJ1-2
CASSVAPGLGFDTGELFF	TRBV9	TRBJ2-2
CASSLESRFTEAFF	TRBV5-4	TRBJ1-1
CASSVVVSCFSGNTIYF	TRBV9	TRBJ1-3
CASSESQTQYF	TRBV2	TRBJ2-5
CASSRATNTEAFF	TRBV18	TRBJ1-1
CASSTTGVNYGYTF	TRBV5-1	TRBJ1-2
CATLTGPNQETQYF	TRBV10-3	TRBJ2-5
CASSPWGGGTDTQYF	TRBV9	TRBJ2-3
CASSSVDQGKGVF	TRBV4-3	TRBJ2-7
CASSPRSYSPLHF	TRBV14	TRBJ1-6
CASSPGTGLNQPQHF	TRBV19	TRBJ1-5
CASSLEAGNQPQHF	TRBV5-1	TRBJ1-5
CASSDPRWGQETQYF	TRBV25-1	TRBJ2-5
CASSLDLHDEQFF	TRBV11-3	TRBJ2-1
CASSYSGGAYNEQFF	TRBV6-5	TRBJ2-1
CASSQLPGLRHYGYTF	TRBV4-1	TRBJ1-2
CASSPLGDRQPQHF	TRBV5-1	TRBJ1-5
CASRGTEAFF	TRBV27	TRBJ1-1
CASSVADAQPQHF	TRBV9	TRBJ1-5
CARSLVRTACTDTQYF	TRBV5-3	TRBJ2-3
CASSIPGVTTEAFF	TRBV19	TRBJ1-1
CASSGDRGTGELFF	TRBV6-5	TRBJ2-2
CASSETIAGGPRYNEQFF	TRBV10-2	TRBJ2-1
CASTPWSYNEQFF	TRBV5-6	TRBJ2-1
CASSSRFIYF	TRBV28	TRBJ1-3
CASSLGGSAFF	TRBV5-6	TRBJ1-1
CASSLGNPNTEAFF	TRBV5-4	TRBJ1-1
CASSRLGLFAETQYF	TRBV4-1	TRBJ2-5
CASSPLAFTGEQFF	TRBV18	TRBJ2-1
CASSARQGYGNEQFF	TRBV9	TRBJ2-1
CASSPPSGNTGELFF	TRBV5-4	TRBJ2-2
CASSNWRRQFAPLHF	TRBV21-1	TRBJ1-6
CASPRGGTAGELFF	TRBV7-9	TRBJ2-2
CASRGPGGEQYF	TRBV7-2	TRBJ2-7